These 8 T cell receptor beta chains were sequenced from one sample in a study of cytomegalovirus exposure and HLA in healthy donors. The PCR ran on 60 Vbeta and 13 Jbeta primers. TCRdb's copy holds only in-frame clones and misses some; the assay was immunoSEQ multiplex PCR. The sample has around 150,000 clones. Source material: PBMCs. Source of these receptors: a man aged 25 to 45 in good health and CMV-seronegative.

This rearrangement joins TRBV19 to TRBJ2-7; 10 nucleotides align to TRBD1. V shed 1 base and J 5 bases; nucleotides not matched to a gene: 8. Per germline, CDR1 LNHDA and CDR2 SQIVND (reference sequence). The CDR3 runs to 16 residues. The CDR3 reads CASSIGLDRGVHEQYF. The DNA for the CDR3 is TGTGCCAGTAGTATAGGATTGGACAGGGGGGTCCACGAGCAGTACTTC.

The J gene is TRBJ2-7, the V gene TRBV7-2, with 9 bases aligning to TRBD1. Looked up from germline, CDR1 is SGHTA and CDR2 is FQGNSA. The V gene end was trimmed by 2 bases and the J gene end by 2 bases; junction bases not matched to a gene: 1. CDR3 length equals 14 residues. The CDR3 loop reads CASSLRDRAYEQYF. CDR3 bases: TGTGCCAGCAGCTTAAGGGACAGGGCCTACGAGCAGTACTTC.

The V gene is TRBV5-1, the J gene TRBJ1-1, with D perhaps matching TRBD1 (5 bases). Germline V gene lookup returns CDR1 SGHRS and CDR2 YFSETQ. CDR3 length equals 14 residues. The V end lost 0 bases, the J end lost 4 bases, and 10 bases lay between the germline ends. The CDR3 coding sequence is TGCGCCAGCAGCTTGGGCGGGGGAAGCACTGAAGCTTTCTTT. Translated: CASSLGGGSTEAFF.

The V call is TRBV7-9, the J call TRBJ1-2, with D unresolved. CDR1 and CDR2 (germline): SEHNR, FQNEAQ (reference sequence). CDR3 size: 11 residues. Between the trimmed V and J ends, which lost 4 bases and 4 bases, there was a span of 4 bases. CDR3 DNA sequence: TGTGCCAGCAGCTCGTCCTATGGCTACACCTTC. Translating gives CASSSSYGYTF.

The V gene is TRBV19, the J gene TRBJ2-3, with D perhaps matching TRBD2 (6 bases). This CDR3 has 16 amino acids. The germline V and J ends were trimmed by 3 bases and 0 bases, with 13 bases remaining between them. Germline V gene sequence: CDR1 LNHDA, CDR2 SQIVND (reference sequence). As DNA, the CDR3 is TGTGCCAGTAGTATGGGACTCGACTTTAGCACAGATACGCAGTATTTT. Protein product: CASSMGLDFSTDTQYF. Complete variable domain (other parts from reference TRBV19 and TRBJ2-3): DGGITQSPKYLFRKEGQNVTLSCEQNLNHDAMYWYRQDPGQGLRLIYYSQIVNDFQKGDIAEGYSVSREKKESFPLTVTSAQKNPTAFYLCASSMGLDFSTDTQYFGPGTRLTVL.

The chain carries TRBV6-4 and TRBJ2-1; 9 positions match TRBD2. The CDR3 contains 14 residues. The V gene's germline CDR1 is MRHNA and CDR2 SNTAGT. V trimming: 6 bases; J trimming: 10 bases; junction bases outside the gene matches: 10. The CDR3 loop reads CASSAIAGVEEQFF. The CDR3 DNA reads TGTGCCAGCAGCGCTATAGCGGGAGTAGAAGAGCAGTTCTTC.

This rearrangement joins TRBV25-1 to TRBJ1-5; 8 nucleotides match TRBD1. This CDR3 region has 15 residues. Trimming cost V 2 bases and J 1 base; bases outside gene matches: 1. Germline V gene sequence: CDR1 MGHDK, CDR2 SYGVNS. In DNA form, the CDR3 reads TGTGCCAGCAGTGAAGGACAGGGCAGCAATCAGCCCCAGCATTTT. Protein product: CASSEGQGSNQPQHF.

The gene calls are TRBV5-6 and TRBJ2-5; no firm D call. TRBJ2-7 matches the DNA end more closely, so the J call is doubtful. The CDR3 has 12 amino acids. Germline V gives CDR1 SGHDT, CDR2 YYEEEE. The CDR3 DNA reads TGTGCCAGCAGCTTGACCGGTAACGAGCAGTACTTC. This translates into CASSLTGNEQYF.